These 5 T cell receptor beta chains were sequenced from one sample in a study of T cell responses to AZD1222 COVID-19 vaccine. Data came from immunoSEQ multiplex PCR; TCRdb stores just in-frame clones and leaves some out. The sample shows fewer than 150,000 clones, about 93% of them seen only once. Sequenced material: peripheral blood, taken on day 0 of AZD1222 vaccination. These receptors originate from an adult in good health.

The rearrangement links TRBV5-4 to TRBJ1-3; D gene uncertain. The CDR3 loop spans 13 amino acids. V was cut by 4 bases and J by 2 bases, with 7 bases left in between. Germline CDR1 is SGHNT and CDR2 is YYREEE (reference sequence). For the CDR3, the DNA is TGTGCCAGCAGCATTAGGGCTGGAAACACCATATATTTT. Amino acids: CASSIRAGNTIYF.

The chain couples TRBV29-1 to TRBJ2-2, with D perhaps TRBD2 (6 bases). Looked up from germline, CDR1 is SQVTM and CDR2 is ANQGSEA. The V gene lost 5 bases and the J gene lost 4 bases, with 11 bases spanning the gap. CDR3 length: 13 amino acids. CDR3 region: CSVQEGFTGELFF. CDR3 bases: TGCAGCGTTCAGGAGGGATTCACCGGGGAGCTGTTTTTT.

This chain joins TRBV20-1 and TRBJ1-1; D is uncertain. With 5 bases removed from V and 7 bases from J, the gap between germline ends came to 11 bases. The CDR3 is 11 residues long. From germline, CDR1 is DFQATT and CDR2 SNEGSKA (reference sequence). In nucleotides, the CDR3 is TGCAGTGCTTCCGGACGTTATGAAGCTTTCTTT. Translated, it gives CSASGRYEAFF.

V is TRBV4-3 and J is TRBJ1-2, with 7 bases aligning to TRBD1. Trimming at V came to 1 base and at J to 7 bases, leaving 12 bases not matched to a gene. CDR1 is LGHNA and CDR2 is YSLEER in the germline V gene. The CDR3 sequence is 16 residues long. The CDR3 nucleotides are TGCGCCAGCAGCCAAGTAACCAGGGGGATCGGTGGTGGCTACACCTTC. Translation gives CASSQVTRGIGGGYTF.

The CDR3 region has the DNA TGTGCCAGTAGTATCCGGGGGGGAACCTACAATGAGCAGTTCTTC. Encoded protein: CASSIRGGTYNEQFF. The chain uses TRBV19 and TRBJ2-1; TRBD2 agrees at 8 bases. In germline, CDR1 is LNHDA, CDR2 SQIVND (reference sequence). The CDR3 has 15 residues. V was clipped by 3 bases and J by 2 bases; unmatched bases: 3.